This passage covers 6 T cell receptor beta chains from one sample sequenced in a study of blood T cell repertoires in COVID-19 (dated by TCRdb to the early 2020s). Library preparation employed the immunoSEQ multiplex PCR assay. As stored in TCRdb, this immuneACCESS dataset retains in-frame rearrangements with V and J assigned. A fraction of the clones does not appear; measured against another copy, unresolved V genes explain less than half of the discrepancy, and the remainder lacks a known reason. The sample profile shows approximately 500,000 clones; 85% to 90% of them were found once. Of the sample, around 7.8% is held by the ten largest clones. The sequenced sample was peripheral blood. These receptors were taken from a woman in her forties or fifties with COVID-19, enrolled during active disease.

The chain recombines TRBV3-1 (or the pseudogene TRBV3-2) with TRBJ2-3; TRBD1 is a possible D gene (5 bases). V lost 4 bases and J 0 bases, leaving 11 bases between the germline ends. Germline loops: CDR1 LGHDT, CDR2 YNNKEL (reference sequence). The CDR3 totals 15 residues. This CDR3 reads CASSLTDISTDTQYF. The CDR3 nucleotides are TGTGCCAGCAGCCTAACGGACATTAGCACAGATACGCAGTATTTT.

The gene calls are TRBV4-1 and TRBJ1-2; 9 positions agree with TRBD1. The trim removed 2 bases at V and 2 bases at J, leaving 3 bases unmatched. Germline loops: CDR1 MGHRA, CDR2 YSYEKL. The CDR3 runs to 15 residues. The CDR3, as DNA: TGCGCCAGCAGCCAATTCGACAGGGGGAACTATGGCTACACCTTC. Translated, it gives CASSQFDRGNYGYTF.

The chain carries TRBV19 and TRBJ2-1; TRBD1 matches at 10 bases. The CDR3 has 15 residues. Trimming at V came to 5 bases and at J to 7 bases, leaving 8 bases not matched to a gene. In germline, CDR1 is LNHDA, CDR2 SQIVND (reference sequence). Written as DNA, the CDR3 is TGTGCCAGTAGTCTATTACCGGGACAGGGGAATGAGCAGTTCTTC. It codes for CASSLLPGQGNEQFF.

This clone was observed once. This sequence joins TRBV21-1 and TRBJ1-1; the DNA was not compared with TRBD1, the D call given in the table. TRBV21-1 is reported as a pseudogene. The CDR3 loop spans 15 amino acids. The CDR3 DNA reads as TGTGCCAGCCAGCTCCCCCGGAAGGGGGACACTGAAGCTTTCTTT. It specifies CASQLPRKGDTEAFF.

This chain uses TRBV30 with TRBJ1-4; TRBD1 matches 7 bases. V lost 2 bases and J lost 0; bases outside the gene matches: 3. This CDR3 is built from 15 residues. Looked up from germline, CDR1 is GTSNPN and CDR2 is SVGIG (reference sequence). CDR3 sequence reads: CAWSFQGATNEKLFF. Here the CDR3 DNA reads TGTGCCTGGAGTTTTCAGGGGGCAACTAATGAAAAACTGTTTTTT.

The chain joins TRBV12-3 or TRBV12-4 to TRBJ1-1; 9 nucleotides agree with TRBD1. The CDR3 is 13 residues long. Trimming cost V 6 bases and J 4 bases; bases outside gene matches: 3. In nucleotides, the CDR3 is TGTGCCAGCAGCTCGACAGGGGGCACTGAAGCTTTCTTT. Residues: CASSSTGGTEAFF.